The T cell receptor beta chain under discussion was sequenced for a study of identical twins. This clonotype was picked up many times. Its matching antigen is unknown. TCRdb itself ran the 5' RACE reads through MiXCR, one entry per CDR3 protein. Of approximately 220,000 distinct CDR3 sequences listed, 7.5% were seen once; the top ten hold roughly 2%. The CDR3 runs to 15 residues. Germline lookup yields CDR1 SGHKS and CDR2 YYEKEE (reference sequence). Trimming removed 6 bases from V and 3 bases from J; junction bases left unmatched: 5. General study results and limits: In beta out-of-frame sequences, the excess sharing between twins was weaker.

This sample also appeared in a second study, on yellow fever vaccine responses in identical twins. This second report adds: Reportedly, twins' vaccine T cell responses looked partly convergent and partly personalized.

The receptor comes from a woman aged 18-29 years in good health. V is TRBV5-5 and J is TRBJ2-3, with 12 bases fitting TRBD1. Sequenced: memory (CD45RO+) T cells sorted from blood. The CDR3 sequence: CASIPGQGATDTQYF. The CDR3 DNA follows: TGTGCCAGCATCCCGGGACAGGGGGCAACAGATACGCAGTATTTT.